Reported below is one TCR beta chain. Its cognate antigen has yet to be identified. No much larger clone is present one base from it, and per-base qualities are unavailable. Collaborating institutions collected whole blood in K2EDTA tubes following their own protocols. For TCRbeta analysis, collaborators shipped samples as frozen whole blood, isolated PBMCs, or DNA extracted from either of those sample types. The data originate from a study of blood T cell repertoires in COVID-19 (TCRdb year 2020). Regarding the complete study: Collaborator samples came from the United States, Italy and Spain and covered acute and convalescent phases of COVID-19. The repertoires were released in a freely available public database meant as a resource for research on the immune response to SARS-CoV-2. The prospective study material was composed of cDNA or gDNA derived from T cells, B-cell-depleted T cells, or PBMCs. Deeply sampled blood TCRbeta repertoires from subjects exposed to, actively infected with, or recovered from COVID-19 were included in the dataset. Samples came from the ongoing ImmuneRACE study (first 160 participants) plus 1,254 subjects from 6 global collaborators. Where available, HLA class I and class II types were taken from metadata supplied by the sample provider and were not determined by assay-based typing. Sample metadata almost always included a de-identified subject ID, COVID-19 status, age in years and sex. Beyond this particular receptor, the publication reports: The quantity of clinical and demographic metadata differed by source and by participant and was supplied without curation.

TCRbeta CDR3 regions were amplified from genomic DNA using the immunoSEQ Assay, a bias-controlled multiplex PCR. As for the original processing: Nucleated cell counts per sample were estimated from amplification of reference gene primers within the assay. Sequence reads were collapsed and filtered to measure the absolute abundance of every unique TCRbeta CDR3 rearrangement. For each sample, productive Simpson clonality was calculated as the square root of Simpson's diversity index across productive rearrangements. The immuneACCESS repertoire file appears here via TCRdb, limited to in-frame rearrangements. These files lack a portion of the clones; in checked studies, under half of the deficit traces to unresolved V genes, and the cause of the others is not known. The D gene and trimming were derived from the DNA, and the V and J assignments and clone size from that table. The sample table lists some 95,000 clones, 91% of them with a count of one. Together, the top ten hold about 2.5% of the sample.

The germline V gene (reference sequence) gives CDR1 as LNHDA and CDR2 as SQIVND. Germline trimming: 4 bases from V, 0 bases from J; junction bases outside gene matches: 6. Taken from cysteine to phenylalanine, the CDR3 has 17 residues. Solely the CDR3 DNA is kept, with 51 bases framed from the first base. Sequencing input: peripheral blood. This sequence uses TRBV19 and TRBJ1-1; TRBD1 lines up with 12 middle nucleotides. The clonotype comes from a human donor with active COVID-19. The donor label of this sample is uncertain. Here the CDR3 is given as CASSRGTGGSVNTEAFF. The DNA sequence is TGTGCCAGTAGTAGAGGGACAGGGGGCAGCGTGAACACTGAAGCTTTCTTT.